These 20 T cell receptor beta chains were all obtained from the same sample, sequenced in a study of cytomegalovirus exposure and HLA in healthy donors. 13 Jbeta primers and 60 Vbeta primers were used for the PCR. The repertoire was sequenced with immunoSEQ multiplex PCR; TCRdb's copy has only in-frame clones and lacks some. The table lists some 150,000 clones, over 65% of them singletons. Sequencing used PBMCs. The receptors shown here come from a man aged 40-49 years in good health and CMV-seronegative.

The chain combines TRBV5-6 with TRBJ2-1, with 11 bases that match TRBD2. Germline V gives CDR1 SGHDT, CDR2 YYEEEE. Trimming took 1 base from V and 0 from J; bases not matched to a gene: 0. CDR3 size: 16 residues. Here the CDR3 reads CASSLTSGSSYNEQFF. The CDR3 nucleotides are TGTGCCAGCAGCTTGACTAGCGGGAGCTCCTACAATGAGCAGTTCTTC.

The chain links TRBV5-1 to TRBJ2-7, with TRBD2 matching 9 bases. This CDR3 region has 16 residues. CDR1 and CDR2 from the germline V gene are SGHRS and YFSETQ. Unmatched junction bases numbered 13, after V lost 4 bases and J lost 5 bases. This chain's CDR3 is CASSPEAAGGPDEQYF. The CDR3 DNA is TGCGCCAGCAGCCCCGAGGCGGCGGGGGGGCCCGACGAGCAGTACTTC.

V usage is TRBV13 and J usage is TRBJ1-1; D not certain. The V end lost 6 bases, the J end lost 1 base, and 9 bases lay between the germline ends. Germline loops: CDR1 PRHDT, CDR2 FYEKMQ (reference sequence). CDR3 length: 13 residues. The CDR3 sequence: CASRAYRNTEAFF. CDR3 DNA sequence: TGTGCCAGCAGGGCCTACAGGAACACTGAAGCTTTCTTT. The complete variable domain, with remaining parts taken from reference TRBV13 and TRBJ1-1, reads AAGVIQSPRHLIKEKRETATLKCYPIPRHDTVYWYQQGPGQDPQFLISFYEKMQSDKGSIPDRFSAQQFSDYHSELNMSSLELGDSALYFCASRAYRNTEAFFGQGTRLTVV.

V and J are TRBV6-5 and TRBJ1-6; 7 nucleotides match TRBD1. There are 12 residues in the CDR3. J was trimmed by 9 bases and V by 7 bases; bases with no gene match: 3. Looked up from germline, CDR1 is MNHEY and CDR2 is SVGAGI. The DNA of the CDR3 is TGTGCCAGCAAAGCAGGGGGTTCACCCCTCCACTTT. This encodes CASKAGGSPLHF.

Concerning this clone itself: Other DNA sequences in the sample encode the same CDR3. The rearrangement joins TRBV19 to TRBJ2-3; 8 nucleotides agree with TRBD2. The J segment lost 2 bases and the V segment lost 7 bases, leaving 8 bases of the junction unmatched. The germline V gene has CDR1 LNHDA and CDR2 SQIVND (reference sequence). The CDR3 sequence is 15 residues long. The CDR3 bases are TGTGCCAGTAAAACTAGCGGAGACCCCACAGATACGCAGTATTTT. This translates into CASKTSGDPTDTQYF.

The J gene is TRBJ2-3, the V gene TRBV10-3, with 8 bases that match TRBD1. V lost 1 base and J lost 0; bases outside the gene matches: 6. The germline V gene encodes CDR1 ENHRY and CDR2 SYGVKD. The CDR3 is 17 residues long. The CDR3 region is CAISELRGQESTDTQYF. The CDR3 DNA follows: TGTGCCATCAGTGAGTTAAGGGGACAGGAGAGCACAGATACGCAGTATTTT.

The CDR3 DNA follows: TGTGCCAGCAGCGACTATCTAGCGCGAAGCACAGATACGCAGTATTTT. This encodes CASSDYLARSTDTQYF. The rearrangement links TRBV5-6 to TRBJ2-3; perhaps TRBD2 as D (6 bases). V shed 4 bases and J shed 0 bases, with 15 bases lying between them. The germline V gene has CDR1 SGHDT and CDR2 YYEEEE. The CDR3 totals 16 residues. Combining the CDR3 with reference TRBV5-6 and TRBJ2-3 gives the whole variable domain DAGVTQSPTHLIKTRGQQVTLRCSPKSGHDTVSWYQQALGQGPQFIFQYYEEEERQRGNFPDRFSGHQFPNYSSELNVNALLLGDSALYLCASSDYLARSTDTQYFGPGTRLTVL.

The chain joins TRBV18 to TRBJ2-2; 7 positions match TRBD2. V was clipped by 3 bases and J by 3 bases; unmatched bases: 4. The germline gives CDR1 KGHSH, CDR2 LQKENI. The CDR3 length is 15 residues. CDR3 residues: CASSPDREDTGELFF. CDR3 in DNA: TGTGCCAGCTCACCTGATCGGGAGGACACCGGGGAGCTGTTTTTT.

V usage is TRBV2 and J usage is TRBJ2-7, with 7 bases matching TRBD1. The CDR3 loop spans 14 amino acids. Germline V gives CDR1 SNHLY, CDR2 FYNNEI. With 3 bases clipped from V and 3 bases from J, the junction kept 5 bases outside the gene matches. CDR3 sequence reads: CASSDFGDSYEQYF. CDR3 bases: TGTGCCAGCAGTGACTTTGGGGACAGCTACGAGCAGTACTTC.

The chain employs TRBV7-6 and TRBJ2-3; D gene ambiguous. Trimming left V 4 bases short and J 3 bases short, with 5 bases between. Germline values: CDR1 SGHVS, CDR2 FNYEAQ. The CDR3 has 12 residues. For the CDR3, the DNA is TGTGCCAGCAGCTCCGAGACAGATACGCAGTATTTT. Protein sequence: CASSSETDTQYF.

This clone was counted a few times. This chain connects TRBV27 to TRBJ2-7, with TRBD1 as a possible D gene (6 bases). The germline V gene has CDR1 MNHEY and CDR2 SMNVEV (reference sequence). This CDR3 spans 14 amino acids. V lost 2 bases and J 3 bases, leaving 11 bases between the germline ends. The CDR3, as DNA: TGTGCCAGCAGTTTAACAGGGTATGTCTACGAGCAGTACTTC. This codes for CASSLTGYVYEQYF.

This clone was detected once. The chain uses TRBV28 and TRBJ1-2; 12 nucleotides line up with TRBD1. The junction had 11 bases not matched to a gene; V was cut back by 6 bases and J by 6 bases. This CDR3 comprises 16 residues. Germline V gives CDR1 MDHEN, CDR2 SYDVKM. CDR3 in amino acids: CASRGGGTGGANGYTF. For the CDR3, the DNA is TGTGCCAGCAGGGGTGGCGGGACAGGGGGCGCCAATGGCTACACCTTC.

The chain is built from TRBV7-8 and TRBJ2-5; tentatively, D is TRBD2 (5 bases). This CDR3 spans 14 amino acids. V lost 2 bases and J 4 bases, leaving 11 bases between the germline ends. Per the germline V gene, CDR1 is SGHVS and CDR2 is FQNEAQ. CDR3 protein: CASSLRGQLETQYF. The CDR3 DNA is TGTGCCAGCAGCTTACGAGGGCAGCTAGAGACCCAGTACTTC.

The genes are TRBV4-3 and TRBJ2-1, with TRBD2 identical over 14 bases. Germline V gene data show CDR1 as LGHNA and CDR2 as YSLEER. The V segment lost 6 bases and the J segment 6 bases; nucleotides outside the gene matches: 4. This CDR3 has 15 residues. CDR3 sequence reads: CASRTSGGALNEQFF. CDR3 nucleotides: TGCGCCAGCAGGACTAGCGGGGGGGCCCTCAATGAGCAGTTCTTC.

This clone was seen once. The V call is TRBV11-3, the J call TRBJ2-5; D perhaps matches TRBD1 (6 bases). Judging by the DNA end, TRBJ2-7 fits better; the J call may be wrong. Germline loops: CDR1 SGHNT, CDR2 YENEEA. This CDR3 contains 16 residues. CDR3 sequence (DNA): TGTGCCAGCAGCTTAGGAGGGGGTGAAGCCTCCTACGAGCAGTACTTC. This translates into CASSLGGGEASYEQYF.

The chain is built from TRBV7-9 and TRBJ2-7; TRBD1 agrees at 9 bases. The CDR3 is 16 residues long. CDR1 is SEHNR, CDR2 FQNEAQ, per germline (reference sequence). V was pared by 2 bases and J by 4 bases, with 9 bases of the junction left unmatched. CDR3 nucleotides: TGTGCCAGCAGCTTAATCGGGGGACAGGGATTTTACGAGCAGTACTTC. The encoded protein is CASSLIGGQGFYEQYF.

The V gene is TRBV2, the J gene TRBJ2-7, with 12 bases matching TRBD1. CDR3 size: 15 residues. From germline, CDR1 is SNHLY and CDR2 FYNNEI. Losses at the gene ends were 2 bases for V and 6 bases for J; bases not matched to a gene: 5. The CDR3 DNA reads TGTGCCAGCAGTGAACCGGGACAGGGGGCTCTCGAGCAGTACTTC. Its translation: CASSEPGQGALEQYF.

The chain uses TRBV6-6 and TRBJ1-1, with D possibly TRBD1 on 6 matching bases. The ends were cut back, 4 bases at V and 5 bases at J, with 11 bases in the middle. The germline V gene encodes CDR1 MNHNY and CDR2 SVGAGI (reference sequence). The length of the CDR3 is 13 residues. CDR3 loop: CASSFPGTTEAFF. The CDR3 DNA reads TGTGCCAGCAGTTTCCCGGGGACAACTGAAGCTTTCTTT.

This clone was detected only a few times. The chain recombines TRBV10-3 with TRBJ1-2; 9 bases line up with TRBD1. The germline CDR1 and CDR2 sequences are ENHRY and SYGVKD. The V gene end was trimmed by 1 base and the J gene end by 6 bases; junction bases not matched to a gene: 9. The CDR3 has 16 amino acids. The CDR3 DNA reads TGTGCCATCAGTGAGTTTCCGGGACAGGGCTTCGATGGCTACACCTTC. Its translation is CAISEFPGQGFDGYTF.

This clone was recorded a few times. The chain links TRBV19 to TRBJ1-1; weak D call: TRBD1 (5 bases). CDR1 and CDR2 (germline): LNHDA, SQIVND (reference sequence). The CDR3 spans 15 residues. V shed 10 bases and J shed 1 base, with 19 bases lying between them. The CDR3 loop reads CAISPRGSQNTEAFF. The CDR3 DNA reads TGTGCCATATCCCCACGGGGGAGCCAGAACACTGAAGCTTTCTTT.